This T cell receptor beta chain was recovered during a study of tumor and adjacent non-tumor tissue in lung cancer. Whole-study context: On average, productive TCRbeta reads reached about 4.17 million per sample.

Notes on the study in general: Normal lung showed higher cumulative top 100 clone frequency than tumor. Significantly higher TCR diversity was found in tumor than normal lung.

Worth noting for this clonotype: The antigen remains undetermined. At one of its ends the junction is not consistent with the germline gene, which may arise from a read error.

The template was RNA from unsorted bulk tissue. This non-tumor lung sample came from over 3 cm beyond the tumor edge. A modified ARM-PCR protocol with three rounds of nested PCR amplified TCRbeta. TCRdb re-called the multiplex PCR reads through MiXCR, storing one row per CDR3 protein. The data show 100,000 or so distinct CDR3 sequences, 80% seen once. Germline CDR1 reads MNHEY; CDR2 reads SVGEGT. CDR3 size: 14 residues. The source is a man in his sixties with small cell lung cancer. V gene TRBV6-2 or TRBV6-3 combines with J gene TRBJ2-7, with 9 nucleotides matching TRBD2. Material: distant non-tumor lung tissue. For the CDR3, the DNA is TGTGCCAGCAAGATAGCGGGAGCACCTATGGAGCAGTGTTTC. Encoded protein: CASKIAGAPMEQCF.